This T cell receptor beta chain was documented in a study of blood T cell repertoires in COVID-19. Study-wide background: The United States, Italy and Spain supplied acute and convalescent COVID-19 samples. T cells, B-cell-depleted T cells, or PBMCs supplied cDNA or gDNA.

As handled by the study authors: From reference gene primer amplification, estimates of nucleated cell counts were derived. The data were produced by immunoSEQ multiplex PCR, yet TCRdb's version contains in-frame clones alone and is incomplete. D and trimming come from the DNA, and the V and J calls and clone size come from that table. The table records 100,000 to 120,000 clones, about 80% of them present only once. CDR3 size: 15 residues. Looked up from germline, CDR1 is LNHDA and CDR2 is SQIVND (reference sequence). The germline V and J ends were trimmed by 5 bases and 0 bases, with 13 bases remaining between them.

The sample comprised peripheral blood. The receptor comes from a woman between 65 and 79 years old with acute or convalescent COVID-19. The chain joins TRBV19 to TRBJ1-1; D possibly corresponds to TRBD1 (6 bases). The CDR3 sequence: CASSGGRHMNTEAFF. CDR3 coding DNA: TGTGCCAGTAGTGGGGGCAGACACATGAACACTGAAGCTTTCTTT.